The next 18 T cell receptor beta chains were all read from a single sample in a study of graft-versus-host responses after intestinal transplantation. Data came from immunoSEQ multiplex PCR; TCRdb stores just in-frame clones and leaves some out. Of 85,000 to 100,000 clones in the sample, approximately 90% were seen once. Their antigens are not known. The specimen comprised unstimulated CD8+ T cells sorted from spleen or lymph node cells, sampled before transplant. These TCRs come from a human donor who was the organ donor for an intestinal transplant.

J is TRBJ2-5 and V is TRBV5-5; tentatively, D is TRBD1 (5 bases). The J call may be faulty, since TRBJ2-7 better matches the DNA end. The CDR3 length is 14 residues. CDR1 and CDR2 (germline): SGHKS, YYEKEE (reference sequence). The CDR3 bases are TGTGCCAGCAGCTTGTACAGGACCCACTACGAGCAGTACTTC. This gives the protein CASSLYRTHYEQYF.

J is TRBJ2-3 and V is TRBV30, with D unclear. Trimming took off 1 base at V and 4 bases at J, with 15 bases between the two ends. Germline-derived CDR1 and CDR2 are GTSNPN and SVGIG (reference sequence). This CDR3 is built from 15 residues. The CDR3 here is CAWSEPSEDADTQYF. In DNA form, the CDR3 reads TGTGCCTGGAGTGAGCCTTCCGAGGATGCAGATACGCAGTATTTT.

This clone appeared once. The genes are TRBV28 and TRBJ1-4, with 8 bases lining up with TRBD1. V lost 3 bases and J lost 7; bases outside the gene matches: 16. Germline lookup yields CDR1 MDHEN and CDR2 SYDVKM. CDR3 size: 18 residues. The CDR3 loop reads CASSFDLFSTGASEKLFF. CDR3 sequence (DNA): TGTGCCAGCAGTTTTGATTTATTTTCGACAGGGGCGTCTGAAAAACTGTTTTTT. Using reference TRBV28 and TRBJ1-4 for the parts outside the CDR3, the full variable domain is DVKVTQSSRYLVKRTGEKVFLECVQDMDHENMFWYRQDPGLGLRLIYFSYDVKMKEKGDIPEGYSVSREKKERFSLILESASTNQTSMYLCASSFDLFSTGASEKLFFGSGTQLSVL.

J is TRBJ1-2 and V is TRBV6-1, with a weak D call TRBD1 (5 bases). CDR1 is MNHNS and CDR2 is SASEGT in the germline V gene. The CDR3 runs 13 residues. V lost 1 base and J 4 bases, leaving 7 bases between the germline ends. The CDR3 nucleotides read TGTGCCAGCAGTGAAGAAGGGGTCTATGGCTACACCTTC. The encoded protein is CASSEEGVYGYTF.

The chain employs TRBV5-1 and TRBJ2-7; the D gene is possibly TRBD2 (5 bases). Trimming removed 7 bases at V and 2 bases at J, with 16 bases between. The CDR3 covers 14 residues. Looked up from germline, CDR1 is SGHRS and CDR2 is YFSETQ. CDR3: CASRDPAEAYEQYF. CDR3 bases: TGCGCCAGCCGCGATCCAGCGGAGGCCTACGAGCAGTACTTC.

The chain joins TRBV11-2 to TRBJ2-3, with 10 bases aligning to TRBD1. The germline gives CDR1 SGHAT, CDR2 FQNNGV. V lost 3 bases to trimming and J lost 0 bases; unmatched junction nucleotides: 9. The CDR3 runs 18 residues. In DNA, the CDR3 is TGTGCCAGCAGCTTTCTCGGGACAGGGGACCTTAGCACAGATACGCAGTATTTT. Protein sequence: CASSFLGTGDLSTDTQYF.

The chain is built from TRBV13 and TRBJ2-7, with a possible D match to TRBD1 (6 bases). This CDR3 comprises 14 residues. Per germline, CDR1 PRHDT and CDR2 FYEKMQ (reference sequence). V dropped 3 bases and J dropped 0 bases, with 9 bases sitting between them. The CDR3 DNA reads TGTGCCAGCAGCTTCCTCAGGGGCTCCTACGAGCAGTACTTC. It is translated as CASSFLRGSYEQYF. Full variable domain (missing parts from reference TRBV13 and TRBJ2-7): AAGVIQSPRHLIKEKRETATLKCYPIPRHDTVYWYQQGPGQDPQFLISFYEKMQSDKGSIPDRFSAQQFSDYHSELNMSSLELGDSALYFCASSFLRGSYEQYFGPGTRLTVT.

The rearrangement uses TRBV15 and TRBJ2-7, with D possibly TRBD2 on 6 matching bases. CDR3 length: 16 amino acids. The germline V gene encodes CDR1 LNHNV and CDR2 YYDKDF (reference sequence). Trimming left V 3 bases short and J 2 bases short, with 17 bases between. The CDR3 nucleotides read TGTGCCACCAGCAGCGGAGGGTTTGGACGTACCTACGAGCAGTACTTC. Protein: CATSSGGFGRTYEQYF.

The V call is TRBV5-4, the J call TRBJ2-5; TRBD1 matches 11 bases. Germline V lookup: CDR1 SGHNT, CDR2 YYREEE (reference sequence). With V trimmed by 4 bases and J by 2 bases, 7 bases remained unmatched. The CDR3 has 16 residues. The CDR3, as DNA: TGTGCCAGCAGCCCGCTGGACAGGGGGCCTCAAGAGACCCAGTACTTC. As protein: CASSPLDRGPQETQYF.

A single count supports this clone. The CDR3 sequence: CASSTIYRVSSTDTQYF. CDR3 bases: TGTGCCAGCAGCACTATTTACAGGGTCTCTAGCACAGATACGCAGTATTTT. The chain couples TRBV2 to TRBJ2-3; D is perhaps TRBD1 (6 bases). Deletions cut 6 bases from V and 0 bases from J, with 19 bases between. This CDR3 is built from 17 residues. Germline assignment: CDR1 SNHLY and CDR2 FYNNEI.

The chain is built from TRBV6-6 and TRBJ2-5; 8 bases are shared with TRBD2. Germline loops: CDR1 MNHNY, CDR2 SVGAGI (reference sequence). CDR3 length equals 14 residues. The junction had 2 bases not matched to a gene; V was cut back by 4 bases and J by 1 base. CDR3 amino acids: CASSLGLAQETQYF. In DNA form, the CDR3 reads TGTGCCAGCAGTTTAGGACTAGCCCAAGAGACCCAGTACTTC.

This clone was seen only once. The V gene is TRBV7-6, the J gene TRBJ1-1; D unclear. Germline V gene lookup returns CDR1 SGHVS and CDR2 FNYEAQ. With 1 base removed from V and 1 base from J, the gap between germline ends came to 7 bases. This CDR3 is built from 14 residues. Here the CDR3 reads CASSLGGRNTEAFF. The CDR3 DNA reads as TGTGCCAGCAGCTTAGGTGGTAGGAACACTGAAGCTTTCTTT.

The genes are TRBV28 and TRBJ2-5; TRBD1 might be the D (6 bases). Trimming shortened V by 7 bases and J by 5 bases, and 17 bases separated the two germline ends. There are 14 residues in the CDR3. Germline V gene data show CDR1 as MDHEN and CDR2 as SYDVKM. CDR3 in DNA: TGTGCCAGCACCCTAAGAGGGGGTCGGGAGACCCAGTACTTC. Protein: CASTLRGGRETQYF.

The chain employs TRBV5-1 and TRBJ2-7; D unresolved. This CDR3 has 14 amino acids. V was trimmed by 2 bases and J by 2 bases, leaving 11 bases between them. The V gene's germline CDR1 is SGHRS and CDR2 YFSETQ. This CDR3 reads CASSFRLSAYEQYF. In DNA, the CDR3 is TGCGCCAGCAGCTTCAGGCTCTCCGCCTACGAGCAGTACTTC.

The chain uses TRBV7-6 and TRBJ2-3; TRBD2 aligns across 9 bases. J was trimmed by 5 bases and V by 5 bases; bases with no gene match: 2. CDR1 and CDR2 (germline): SGHVS, FNYEAQ. The CDR3 loop spans 13 amino acids. The CDR3 DNA is TGTGCCAGCAGCCTGACTAGCGGAGATACGCAGTATTTT. It translates to CASSLTSGDTQYF.

The chain has TRBV9 and TRBJ2-1; 8 bases map to TRBD1. CDR3 size: 15 residues. V trimming: 5 bases; J trimming: 0 bases; junction bases outside the gene matches: 4. In germline, CDR1 is SGDLS, CDR2 YYNGEE. The CDR3 bases are TGTGCCAGCAGTACAGGGGGGATCTCCTACAATGAGCAGTTCTTC. Translating gives CASSTGGISYNEQFF.

V usage is TRBV9 and J usage is TRBJ2-3, with 7 bases aligning to TRBD1. The CDR3 contains 15 residues. Germline V gives CDR1 SGDLS, CDR2 YYNGEE. The V segment lost 6 bases and the J segment 1 base; nucleotides outside the gene matches: 8. CDR3 sequence: CASTPQGMGTDTQYF. The CDR3 DNA reads TGTGCCAGCACCCCACAGGGGATGGGCACAGATACGCAGTATTTT.

The rearrangement links TRBV2 to TRBJ2-7, with 10 bases identical to TRBD1. Trimming at V came to 5 bases and at J to 3 bases, leaving 10 bases not matched to a gene. The CDR3 runs 16 residues. Germline V gives CDR1 SNHLY, CDR2 FYNNEI. The CDR3 bases are TGTGCCAGCAGTACCGGACAGGGGGGCCTGTTCTACGAGCAGTACTTC. Encoded protein: CASSTGQGGLFYEQYF.